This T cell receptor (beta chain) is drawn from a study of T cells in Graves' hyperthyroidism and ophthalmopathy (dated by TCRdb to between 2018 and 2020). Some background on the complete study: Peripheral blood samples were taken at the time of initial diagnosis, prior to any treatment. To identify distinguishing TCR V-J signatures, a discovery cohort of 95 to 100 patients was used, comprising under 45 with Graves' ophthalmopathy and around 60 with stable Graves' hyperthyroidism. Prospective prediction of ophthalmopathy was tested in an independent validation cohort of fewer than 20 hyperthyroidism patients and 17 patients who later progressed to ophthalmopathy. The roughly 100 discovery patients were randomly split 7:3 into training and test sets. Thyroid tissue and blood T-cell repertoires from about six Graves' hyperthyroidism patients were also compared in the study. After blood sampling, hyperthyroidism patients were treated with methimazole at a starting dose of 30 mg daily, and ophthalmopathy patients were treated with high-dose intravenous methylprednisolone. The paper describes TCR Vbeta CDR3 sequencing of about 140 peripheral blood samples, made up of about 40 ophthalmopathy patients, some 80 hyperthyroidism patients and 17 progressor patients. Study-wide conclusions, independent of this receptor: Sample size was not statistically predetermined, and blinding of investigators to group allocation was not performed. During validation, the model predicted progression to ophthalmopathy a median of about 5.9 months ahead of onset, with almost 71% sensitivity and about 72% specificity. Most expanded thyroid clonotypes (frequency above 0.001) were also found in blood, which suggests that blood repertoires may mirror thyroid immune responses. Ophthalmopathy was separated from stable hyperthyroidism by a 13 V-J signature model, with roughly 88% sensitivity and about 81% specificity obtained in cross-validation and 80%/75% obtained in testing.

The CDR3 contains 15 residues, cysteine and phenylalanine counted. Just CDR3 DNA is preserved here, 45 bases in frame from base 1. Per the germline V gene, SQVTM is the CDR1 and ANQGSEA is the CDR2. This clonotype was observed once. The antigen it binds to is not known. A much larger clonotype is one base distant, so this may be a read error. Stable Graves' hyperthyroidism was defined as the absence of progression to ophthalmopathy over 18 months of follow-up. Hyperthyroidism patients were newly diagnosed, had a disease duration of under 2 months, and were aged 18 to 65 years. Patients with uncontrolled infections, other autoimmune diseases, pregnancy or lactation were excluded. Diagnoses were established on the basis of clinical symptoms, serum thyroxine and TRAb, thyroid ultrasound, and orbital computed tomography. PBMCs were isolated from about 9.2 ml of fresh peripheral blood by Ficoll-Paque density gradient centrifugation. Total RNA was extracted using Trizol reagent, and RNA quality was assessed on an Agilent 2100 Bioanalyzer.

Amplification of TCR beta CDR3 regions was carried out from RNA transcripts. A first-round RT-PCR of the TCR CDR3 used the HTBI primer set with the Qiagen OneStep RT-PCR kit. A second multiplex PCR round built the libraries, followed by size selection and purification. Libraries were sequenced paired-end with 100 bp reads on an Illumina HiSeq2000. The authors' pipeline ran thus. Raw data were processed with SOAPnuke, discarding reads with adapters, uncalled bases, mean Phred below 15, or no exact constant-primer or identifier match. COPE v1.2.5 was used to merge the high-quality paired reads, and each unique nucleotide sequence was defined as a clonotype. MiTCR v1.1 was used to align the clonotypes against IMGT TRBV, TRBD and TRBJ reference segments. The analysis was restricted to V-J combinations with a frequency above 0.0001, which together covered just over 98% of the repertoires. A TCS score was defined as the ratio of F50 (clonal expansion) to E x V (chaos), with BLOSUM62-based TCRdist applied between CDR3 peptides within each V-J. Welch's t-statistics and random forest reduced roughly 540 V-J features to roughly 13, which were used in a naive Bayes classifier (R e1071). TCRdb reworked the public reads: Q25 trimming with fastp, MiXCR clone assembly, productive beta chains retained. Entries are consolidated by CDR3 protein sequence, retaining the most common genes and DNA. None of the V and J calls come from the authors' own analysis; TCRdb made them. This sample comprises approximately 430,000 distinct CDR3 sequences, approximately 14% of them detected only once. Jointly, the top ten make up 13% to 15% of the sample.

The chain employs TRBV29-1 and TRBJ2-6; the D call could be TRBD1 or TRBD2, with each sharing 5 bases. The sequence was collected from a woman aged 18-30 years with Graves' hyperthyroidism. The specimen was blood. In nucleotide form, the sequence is TGCAGCGTTCAGGGACGTCACTCTGGGGCCAGCGTCCTGACTTTC. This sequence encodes CSVQGRHSGASVLTF.